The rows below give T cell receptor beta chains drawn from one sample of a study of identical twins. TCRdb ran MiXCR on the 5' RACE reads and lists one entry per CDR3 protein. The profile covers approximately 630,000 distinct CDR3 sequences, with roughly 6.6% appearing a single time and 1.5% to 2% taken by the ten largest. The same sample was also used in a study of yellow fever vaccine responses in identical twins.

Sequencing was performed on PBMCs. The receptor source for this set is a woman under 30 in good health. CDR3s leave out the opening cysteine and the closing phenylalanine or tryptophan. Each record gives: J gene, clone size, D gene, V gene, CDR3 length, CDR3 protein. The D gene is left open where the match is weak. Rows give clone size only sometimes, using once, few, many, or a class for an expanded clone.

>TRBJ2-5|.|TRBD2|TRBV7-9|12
ASSLGGLVETQY
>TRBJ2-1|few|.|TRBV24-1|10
ATSDFPAEQF
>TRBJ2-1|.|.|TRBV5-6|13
ASSLRDWKHNEQF
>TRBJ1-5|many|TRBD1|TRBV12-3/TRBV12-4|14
ASSFSDRLKGQPQH
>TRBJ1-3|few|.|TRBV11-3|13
ASSSHRGAGNTIY
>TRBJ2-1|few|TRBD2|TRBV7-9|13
ASSSTSGRINEQF
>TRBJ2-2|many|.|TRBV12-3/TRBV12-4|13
ASKTLGLETGELF
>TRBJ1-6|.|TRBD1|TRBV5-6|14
ASSLYQDRGGSPLH
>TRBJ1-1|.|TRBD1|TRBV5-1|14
ASSFGQGEVNTEAF
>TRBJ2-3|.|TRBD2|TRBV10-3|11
ATKRDYTDTQY
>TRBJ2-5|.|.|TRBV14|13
ASSQVGWGSETQY
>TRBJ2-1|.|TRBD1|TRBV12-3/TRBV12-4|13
ASSLEDRVYNEQF
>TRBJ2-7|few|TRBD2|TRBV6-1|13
ASRALAGGFYEQY
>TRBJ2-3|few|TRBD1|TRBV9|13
ASSEWDRSTDTQY
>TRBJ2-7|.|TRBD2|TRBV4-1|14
ASSQPTSGKVYEQY
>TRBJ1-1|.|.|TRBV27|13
ASSNQGSVVTEAF
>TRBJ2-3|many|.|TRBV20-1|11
SAREGSTDTQY
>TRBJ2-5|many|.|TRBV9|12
ASSGSFPQETQY
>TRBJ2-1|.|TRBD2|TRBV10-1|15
ASSDPTSRSSYNEQF
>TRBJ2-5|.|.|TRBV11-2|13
ASSSITGPRETQY
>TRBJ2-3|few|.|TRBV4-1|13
ASSQYRASTDTQY
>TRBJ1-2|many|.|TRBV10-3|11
AISDRQSYGYT
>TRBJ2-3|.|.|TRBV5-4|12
ASRPPGGPDTQY
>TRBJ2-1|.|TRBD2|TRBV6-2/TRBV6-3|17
ASSYIRGGLAGGGHEQF
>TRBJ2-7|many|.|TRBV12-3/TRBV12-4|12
ASSLAGVAYEQY
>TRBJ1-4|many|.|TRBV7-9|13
ASSRHGAGNEKLF
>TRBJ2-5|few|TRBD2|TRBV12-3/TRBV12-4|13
ASSKGLAEKETQY
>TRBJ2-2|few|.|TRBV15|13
ATSRERGHTGELF
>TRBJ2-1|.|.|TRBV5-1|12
ASSLSWVNNEQF
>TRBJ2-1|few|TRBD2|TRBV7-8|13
ASSLLSSGGNEQF
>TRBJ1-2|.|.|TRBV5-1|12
ASSLGDRSSGYT
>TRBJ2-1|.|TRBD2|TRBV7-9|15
ASSLASGGLNGNEQF
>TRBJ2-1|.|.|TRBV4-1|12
ASSLLGLDGEQF
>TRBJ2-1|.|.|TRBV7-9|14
ASSLPGYRVYNEQF
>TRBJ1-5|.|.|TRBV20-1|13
SARGIFQGNQPQH
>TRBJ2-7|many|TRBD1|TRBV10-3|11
AISGGQGYEQY
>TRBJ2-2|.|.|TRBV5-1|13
ASNPGTTNTGELF
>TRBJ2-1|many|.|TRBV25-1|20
ASSESSTGTTLGTPMNNEQF
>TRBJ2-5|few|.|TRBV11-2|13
ASTKTDSYQETQY
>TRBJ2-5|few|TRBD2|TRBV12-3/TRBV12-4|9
ASSGGGDQY
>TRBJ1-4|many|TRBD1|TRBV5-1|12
ASSRTGNNEKLF
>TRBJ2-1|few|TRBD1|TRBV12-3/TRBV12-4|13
ASSSSRDRVNEQF
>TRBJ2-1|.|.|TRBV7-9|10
ASSPRTEEQF
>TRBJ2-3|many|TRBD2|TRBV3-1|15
ASSRSYSSGNTDTQY
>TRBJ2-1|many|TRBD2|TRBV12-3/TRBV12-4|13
ASSPGLAGLNEQF
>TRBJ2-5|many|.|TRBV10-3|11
AISESPRETQY
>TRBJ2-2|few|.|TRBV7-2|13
ASSRGGQNTGELF
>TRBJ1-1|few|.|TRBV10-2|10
ASRDRNTEAF
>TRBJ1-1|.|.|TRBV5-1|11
ASSGQTNTEAF
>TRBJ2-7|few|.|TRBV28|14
ASSSYGGGALYEQY
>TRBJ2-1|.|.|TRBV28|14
ASSTKLLGPHNEQF
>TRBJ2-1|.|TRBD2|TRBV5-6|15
ASTGLAGAPTYNEQF